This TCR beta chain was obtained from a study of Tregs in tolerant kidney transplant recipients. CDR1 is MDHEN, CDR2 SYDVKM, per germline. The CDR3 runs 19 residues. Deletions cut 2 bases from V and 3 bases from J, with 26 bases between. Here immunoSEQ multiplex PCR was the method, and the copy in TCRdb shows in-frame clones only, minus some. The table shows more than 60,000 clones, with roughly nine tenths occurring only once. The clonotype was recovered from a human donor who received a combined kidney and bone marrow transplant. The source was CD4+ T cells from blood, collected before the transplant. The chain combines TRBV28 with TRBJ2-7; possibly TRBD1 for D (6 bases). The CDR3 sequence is CASSLMWNMKAAGVYEQYF. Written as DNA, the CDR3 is TGTGCCAGCAGTTTAATGTGGAATATGAAAGCGGCAGGGGTCTACGAGCAGTACTTC. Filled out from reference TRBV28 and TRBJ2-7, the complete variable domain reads DVKVTQSSRYLVKRTGEKVFLECVQDMDHENMFWYRQDPGLGLRLIYFSYDVKMKEKGDIPEGYSVSREKKERFSLILESASTNQTSMYLCASSLMWNMKAAGVYEQYFGPGTRLTVT.